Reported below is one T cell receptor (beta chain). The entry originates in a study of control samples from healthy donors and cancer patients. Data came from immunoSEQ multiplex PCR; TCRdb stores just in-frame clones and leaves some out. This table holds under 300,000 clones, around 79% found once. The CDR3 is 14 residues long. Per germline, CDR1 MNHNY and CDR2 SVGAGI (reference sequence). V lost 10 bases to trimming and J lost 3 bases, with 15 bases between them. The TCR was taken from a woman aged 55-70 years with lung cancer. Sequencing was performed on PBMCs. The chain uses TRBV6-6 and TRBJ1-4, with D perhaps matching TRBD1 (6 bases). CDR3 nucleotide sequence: TGTGCCACCCAACGACAGGTGGCTAATGAAAAACTGTTTTTT. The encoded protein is CATQRQVANEKLFF.